Following are 13 T cell receptor beta chains from one sample sequenced in a study of blood T cells in healthy people across ages. Sample-barcoded 5' priming and a J-beta primer mix drove a second PCR of 7 to 11 cycles. TCRdb processed the 5' RACE reads anew with MiXCR; each CDR3 protein has one entry. The repertoire consists of 700,000 to 800,000 distinct CDR3 sequences, with about 42% occurring once and the leading ten covering 20% to 25%. The sequencing sample was made of blood. The receptors were gathered from a woman in her sixties or seventies in good health.

This clonotype has only a few counts. The chain uses TRBV7-6 and TRBJ2-5; 14 nucleotides agree with TRBD2. Trimming cost V 2 bases and J 5 bases; bases outside gene matches: 16. Per the germline V gene, CDR1 is SGHVS and CDR2 is FNYEAQ. The CDR3 covers 20 residues. CDR3 coding DNA: TGTGCCAGCAGCTTATCTGCGGGGACTAGCGGGAGCTCCCCTCCCGAGACCCAGTACTTC. Its translation: CASSLSAGTSGSSPPETQYF.

This clonotype turned up a few times. The chain uses TRBV9 and TRBJ1-2; 10 bases line up with TRBD1. Trimming at V came to 7 bases and at J to 8 bases, leaving 5 bases not matched to a gene. There are 12 residues in the CDR3. CDR1 and CDR2 from the germline V gene are SGDLS and YYNGEE. The DNA of the CDR3 is TGTGCCAGCTCAACGACAGGGGGCGGCTACACCTTC. Its translation: CASSTTGGGYTF.

This clonotype showed up many times. The CDR3 DNA sequence: TGTGCCAGCAGTTTGCGACAGGGGGGTGAGCAGTACTTC. Encoded protein: CASSLRQGGEQYF. The rearrangement uses TRBV12-3 or TRBV12-4 and TRBJ2-7, with TRBD1 identical over 9 bases. Trimming at V came to 3 bases and at J to 7 bases, leaving 4 bases not matched to a gene. This CDR3 comprises 13 residues.

The J gene is TRBJ2-7, the V gene TRBV2; 8 nucleotides line up with TRBD2. The germline V gene encodes CDR1 SNHLY and CDR2 FYNNEI. The CDR3 is made up of 16 amino acids. Trimming removed 6 bases from V and 7 bases from J; junction bases left unmatched: 17. Here the CDR3 DNA reads TGTGCCAGCAGCCCGAATCAGGGTAGCGGGAAGAATGAGCAGTACTTC. Amino acids: CASSPNQGSGKNEQYF.

The genes are TRBV9 and TRBJ1-5, with unresolved D. The V end lost 0 bases, the J end lost 8 bases, and 9 bases lay between the germline ends. The germline V gene encodes CDR1 SGDLS and CDR2 YYNGEE. This CDR3 region has 13 residues. CDR3 region: CASSVAPLEPQHF. Here the CDR3 DNA reads TGTGCCAGCAGCGTAGCCCCCCTCGAGCCCCAGCATTTT.

This clonotype occurred a few times. V and J are TRBV2 and TRBJ2-3; 7 nucleotides align to TRBD2. V lost 3 bases to trimming and J lost 4 bases; unmatched junction nucleotides: 1. CDR3 length: 13 residues. Germline loops: CDR1 SNHLY, CDR2 FYNNEI. CDR3 bases: TGTGCCAGCAGTGATGGGGGGGCAGATACGCAGTATTTT. This codes for CASSDGGADTQYF.

The chain recombines TRBV7-7 with TRBJ2-5; unclear D gene. Germline CDR1 reads SSHAT; CDR2 reads FNYEAQ (reference sequence). This CDR3 region has 14 residues. V lost 1 base and J 2 bases, leaving 8 bases between the germline ends. The CDR3 reads CASSLVTTQETQYF. Written as DNA, the CDR3 is TGTGCCAGCAGCTTAGTGACAACGCAAGAGACCCAGTACTTC.

The table lists this clonotype with a few counts. V gene TRBV20-1 combines with J gene TRBJ2-7; TRBD2 matches 10 bases. The germline CDR1 and CDR2 sequences are DFQATT and SNEGSKA (reference sequence). The CDR3 loop spans 14 amino acids. The ends lost 0 bases at V and 3 bases at J; junction bases unmatched: 2. For the CDR3, the DNA is TGCAGTGCTAGAGAAACTAGCGGGATCTACGAGCAGTACTTC. Amino acids: CSARETSGIYEQYF.

The chain couples TRBV12-3 or TRBV12-4 to TRBJ2-1; TRBD2 agrees at 8 bases. The CDR3 extends over 15 amino acids. The ends lost 6 bases at V and 5 bases at J; junction bases unmatched: 9. CDR3 nucleotide sequence: TGTGCCAGCAGCCCGGAGTCGGGGGGGAACAATGAGCAGTTCTTC. It specifies CASSPESGGNNEQFF.

This clonotype was counted only a few times. V usage is TRBV10-3 and J usage is TRBJ1-5, with D tentatively TRBD1 (5 bases). The CDR3 is made up of 13 amino acids. V lost 4 bases and J 8 bases, leaving 12 bases between the germline ends. Germline-derived CDR1 and CDR2 are ENHRY and SYGVKD. For the CDR3, the DNA is TGTGCCATCAGTGGAAGGGGTTTGGAGCCCCAGCATTTT. As protein: CAISGRGLEPQHF.

V is TRBV18 and J is TRBJ2-5; the D gene is possibly TRBD2 (6 bases). Germline-derived CDR1 and CDR2 are KGHSH and LQKENI. This CDR3 spans 13 amino acids. V was cut by 4 bases and J by 4 bases, with 10 bases left in between. The DNA of the CDR3 is TGTGCCAGCTCACGAGGGGACTCAGAGACCCAGTACTTC. It is translated as CASSRGDSETQYF.

The gene calls are TRBV28 and TRBJ2-5, with D unclear. The CDR3 covers 14 residues. Germline assignment: CDR1 MDHEN and CDR2 SYDVKM. Trimming pared 5 bases from V and 6 bases from J, leaving 16 bases between. DNA of the CDR3: TGTGCCAGCAGTCCGTTGACGGACCTCAAGACCCAGTACTTC. Protein product: CASSPLTDLKTQYF.

This chain links TRBV2 with TRBJ1-5; D unclear. Germline CDR1 reads SNHLY; CDR2 reads FYNNEI. The ends were cut back, 2 bases at V and 6 bases at J, with 5 bases in the middle. The CDR3 runs to 12 residues. The CDR3 loop reads CASSERVQPQHF. The CDR3 DNA follows: TGTGCCAGCAGTGAAAGGGTTCAGCCCCAGCATTTT.